This T cell receptor beta chain is from a study of T cell responses to AZD1222 COVID-19 vaccine. V shed 6 bases and J shed 0 bases, with 12 bases lying between them. The CDR3 length is 15 residues. CDR1 and CDR2 from the germline V gene are WSHSY and SAAADI. This clone was detected only once. The protocol was immunoSEQ multiplex PCR, while the TCRdb copy is restricted to in-frame clones and leaves out a portion. The data contain around 120,000 clones, around 84% of them singletons. The TCR originated in an adult who received the AZD1222 COVID-19 vaccine. The chain has TRBV10-2 and TRBJ1-5; maybe TRBD1 (6 bases). Sequenced here: peripheral blood, sampled 28 days after the second AZD1222 dose. The CDR3 here is CASRLTGNSNQPQHF. CDR3 bases: TGCGCCAGCAGATTGACAGGCAATAGCAATCAGCCCCAGCATTTT.